The 10 T cell receptor beta chains below were found in one sample sequenced in a study of graft-versus-host responses after intestinal transplantation. Libraries were prepared by immunoSEQ multiplex PCR; TCRdb keeps only in-frame clonotypes and omits some of them. The data contain tens of thousands of clones, 91% of them singletons. No antigen has been assigned to these receptors. This specimen was unstimulated CD8+ T cells sorted from spleen or lymph node cells, taken before intestinal transplant. These TCRs come from a human donor who received an intestinal transplant.

This chain uses TRBV11-3 with TRBJ2-1, with TRBD2 matching over 14 bases. V dropped 5 bases and J dropped 6; count of bases not matched to a gene: 9. CDR1 is SGHNT, CDR2 YENEEA, per germline. The CDR3 has 17 amino acids. CDR3 nucleotides: TGTGCCAGCAGCCCCCGGGGGACTAGCGGGAGCGCCAATGAGCAGTTCTTC. Translation: CASSPRGTSGSANEQFF. Supplemented by reference TRBV11-3 and TRBJ2-1, the full variable domain reads EAGVVQSPRYKIIEKKQPVAFWCNPISGHNTLYWYLQNLGQGPELLIRYENEEAVDDSQLPKDRFSAERLKGVDSTLKIQPAELGDSAVYLCASSPRGTSGSANEQFFGPGTRLTVL.

The rearrangement uses TRBV27 and TRBJ1-2, with 7 bases identical to TRBD1. Germline CDR1 is MNHEY and CDR2 is SMNVEV (reference sequence). The V segment lost 1 base and the J segment 0 bases; nucleotides outside the gene matches: 5. The CDR3 totals 16 residues. The CDR3 reads CASSLFQGDPNYGYTF. CDR3 nucleotide sequence: TGTGCCAGCAGTTTATTTCAGGGGGACCCTAACTATGGCTACACCTTC.

The gene calls are TRBV7-9 and TRBJ2-2; D might be TRBD1 (6 bases). The CDR3 is 16 amino acids. V lost 4 bases, J lost 1 base, and 13 bases lay in between. The V gene's germline CDR1 is SEHNR and CDR2 FQNEAQ (reference sequence). In DNA form, the CDR3 reads TGTGCCAGCAGCTCACGGTCGGGACAGAACACCGGGGAGCTGTTTTTT. This encodes CASSSRSGQNTGELFF.

The chain combines TRBV4-3 with TRBJ1-1; D uncertain. The V and J ends lost 0 bases and 1 base respectively, with 6 bases between them. The V gene's germline CDR1 is LGHNA and CDR2 YSLEER. The CDR3 extends over 14 amino acids. CDR3: CASSQDAGNTEAFF. CDR3 DNA: TGCGCCAGCAGCCAAGATGCAGGGAACACTGAAGCTTTCTTT.

The V and J genes are TRBV29-1 and TRBJ1-2, with a tentative D call TRBD1 (6 bases). Trimming left V 8 bases short and J 1 base short, with 14 bases between. CDR1 and CDR2 from the germline V gene are SQVTM and ANQGSEA. The CDR3 contains 13 residues. CDR3 loop: CSSLTGVNYGYTF. DNA of the CDR3: TGCAGCTCACTGACAGGTGTTAACTATGGCTACACCTTC.

The V call is TRBV13, the J call TRBJ2-2, with D possibly TRBD2 on 6 matching bases. V was clipped by 1 base and J by 1 base, with 7 bases between them. The CDR3 extends over 15 amino acids. The germline gives CDR1 PRHDT, CDR2 FYEKMQ (reference sequence). The CDR3: CASSLDGGNTGELFF. For the CDR3, the DNA is TGTGCCAGCAGCTTAGACGGGGGGAACACCGGGGAGCTGTTTTTT. Together with reference TRBV13 and TRBJ2-2, the CDR3 gives the full variable domain: AAGVIQSPRHLIKEKRETATLKCYPIPRHDTVYWYQQGPGQDPQFLISFYEKMQSDKGSIPDRFSAQQFSDYHSELNMSSLELGDSALYFCASSLDGGNTGELFFGEGSRLTVL.

The chain has TRBV19 and TRBJ2-5; the D gene is possibly TRBD2 (7 bases). Germline CDR1 and CDR2: LNHDA and SQIVND (reference sequence). V was cut by 4 bases and J by 5 bases, with 14 bases left in between. CDR3 length equals 14 residues. The CDR3 loop is CASSTRGAWETQYF. The CDR3 DNA sequence: TGTGCCAGTAGTACACGGGGGGCCTGGGAGACCCAGTACTTC. Looking up the rest from reference TRBV19 and TRBJ2-5 gives the full variable domain: DGGITQSPKYLFRKEGQNVTLSCEQNLNHDAMYWYRQDPGQGLRLIYYSQIVNDFQKGDIAEGYSVSREKKESFPLTVTSAQKNPTAFYLCASSTRGAWETQYFGPGTRLLVL.

The chain has TRBV5-4 and TRBJ2-7, with no clear D. Trimming took 4 bases from V and 4 from J, leaving 9 bases between them. CDR3 size: 12 residues. Looked up from germline, CDR1 is SGHNT and CDR2 is YYREEE (reference sequence). CDR3 sequence (DNA): TGTGCCAGCAGCCTCGACGGGTACGAGCAGTACTTC. It specifies CASSLDGYEQYF.

This sequence joins TRBV6-1 and TRBJ2-1, with TRBD1 matching over 10 bases. The CDR3 totals 14 residues. After removal of 6 bases from V and 7 bases from J, the junction contained 6 bases not matched to a gene. Germline-derived CDR1 and CDR2 are MNHNS and SASEGT. CDR3 in amino acids: CASRPGQGRNEQFF. The CDR3, as DNA: TGTGCCAGCAGGCCGGGACAGGGGCGAAATGAGCAGTTCTTC.

The CDR3 bases are TGTGCCAGTAGTGTCTCGAAGACAGGGGATAATGAGCAGTTCTTC. Protein: CASSVSKTGDNEQFF. The chain is built from TRBV19 and TRBJ2-1; 8 bases are a match to TRBD1. After removal of 5 bases from V and 7 bases from J, the junction contained 10 bases not matched to a gene. This CDR3 is 15 amino acids long. Germline lookup yields CDR1 LNHDA and CDR2 SQIVND (reference sequence). Based on the CDR3 plus reference TRBV19 and TRBJ2-1, the full variable domain is DGGITQSPKYLFRKEGQNVTLSCEQNLNHDAMYWYRQDPGQGLRLIYYSQIVNDFQKGDIAEGYSVSREKKESFPLTVTSAQKNPTAFYLCASSVSKTGDNEQFFGPGTRLTVL.